This T cell receptor beta chain stems from a study of technical replicates of blood from a few donors. Here immunoSEQ multiplex PCR was the method, and the copy in TCRdb shows in-frame clones only, minus some. The sample records 65,000 to 90,000 clones, around 85% being singletons. Germline CDR1 is ENHRY and CDR2 is SYGVKD. V lost 6 bases and J 2 bases, leaving 13 bases between the germline ends. CDR3 length: 14 residues. What was sequenced was PBMCs. The source is a human donor in good health. Some clones in this sample may be carry-over from other donors' samples. The chain uses TRBV10-3 and TRBJ1-2; D possibly corresponds to TRBD1 (6 bases). Here the CDR3 DNA reads TGTGCCATCAGCGTACAGGGTACAAACTATGGCTACACCTTC. The encoded protein is CAISVQGTNYGYTF.